This T cell receptor beta chain was identified in a study of human T cells and chemical hapten exposure. Study at large: Patients got weekly scalp diphenylcyclopropenone doses over the approximately 25-week study. Upper-back patch tests with 0.01% DPC were read at 6 days.

Time point: patch test 2, 6 weeks after DPC sensitization. The treatment: therapeutic diphenylcyclopropenone sensitization with weekly scalp DPC. This clonotype was seen many times. TCRdb used MiXCR to reprocess the RACE reads, holding one entry per CDR3 protein. Seen here are approximately 120,000 distinct CDR3 sequences, 9% to 9.5% observed once, and the top ten hold about 3%. The sample consisted of whole blood, taken in connection with sensitization to the hapten diphenylcyclopropenone (DPC). The source is a woman aged 40 to 50 with alopecia areata. Some clones in this sample may be carry-over from other donors' samples.

CDR3 nucleotides: TGTGCCAGCAGTACCCGGGTCGGGGAGCTGTTTTTT. It codes for CASSTRVGELFF. The rearrangement joins TRBV7-6 to TRBJ2-2; no definite D call. With 6 bases removed from V and 7 bases from J, the gap between germline ends came to 9 bases. The CDR3 length is 12 residues. Germline loops: CDR1 SGHVS, CDR2 FNYEAQ.